A single TCR beta chain is shown here with its context. Its antigen is not yet known. One base away there is no much larger clone; base qualities are not given. Libraries were prepared through PCR. Sequenced on an Illumina HiSeq 2500. TCR library preparation used molecular barcoding, with unique molecular identifiers applied to normalize quantification of the TCRbeta repertoire. TCRdb reran the public reads through fastp at Q25 and MiXCR, keeping productive beta chains. Under each unique CDR3 protein, matching rows form one entry showing the most common genes and DNA. Here the sample has hundreds of thousands of distinct CDR3 sequences; around a sixth occur a single time. The top ten hold 1.1% of the sample. This specimen comes from a study of T-cell reconstitution after alpha-beta-depleted transplantation in children (dated by TCRdb to 2016 to 2018). Study-wide context: T-cell immune reconstitution after TCRalphabeta/CD19-depleted allogeneic hematopoietic cell transplantation in children was quantitatively tracked in the study by means of TCR repertoire profiling.

CDR1 is given as SGHNT and CDR2 as YYREEE, both from the germline V gene (reference sequence). V drops 3 bases and J drops 7 bases, leaving 22 bases in between. The CDR3 numbers 17 residues from cysteine through phenylalanine. Only CDR3 DNA remains: 51 bases, in frame from the first base. Sequencing used PBMCs from the stem cell graft donor, obtained from the stem cell graft. This chain is built from TRBV5-4 and TRBJ2-2; the D element might be TRBD1 or TRBD2, as each aligns at 5 bases. This TCR derives from a human donor who donated a stem cell graft to a child with acute myeloid leukemia. The CDR3 reads CASSYWGLASSSGELFF. The DNA reads TGTGCCAGCAGCTACTGGGGCCTAGCAAGTTCGAGCGGGGAGCTGTTTTTT.